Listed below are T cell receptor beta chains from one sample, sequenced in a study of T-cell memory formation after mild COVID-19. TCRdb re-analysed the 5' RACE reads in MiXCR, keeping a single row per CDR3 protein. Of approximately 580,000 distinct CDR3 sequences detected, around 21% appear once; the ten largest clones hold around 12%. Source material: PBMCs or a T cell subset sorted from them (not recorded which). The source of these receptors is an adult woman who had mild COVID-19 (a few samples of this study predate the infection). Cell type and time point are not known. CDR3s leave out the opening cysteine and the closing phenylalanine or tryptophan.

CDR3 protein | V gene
ASSFGGNTGELF | TRBV5-6
ASKHDSNQPQH | TRBV6-2/TRBV6-3
ASSFRQLYNEQF | TRBV12-3/TRBV12-4
ASSSPPTSSGANVLT | TRBV7-9
ASSWREDTQY | TRBV5-1
ASSQSGPKDTQY | TRBV4-2
ATSWRGNEQF | TRBV24-1
ASSSTGSRSNTEAF | TRBV7-3
SARDNYSNQPQH | TRBV20-1
ASSPGDRASWPQH | TRBV12-3/TRBV12-4
ASSFLGAADTQY | TRBV7-2
ASSDTPGTEAGYT | TRBV5-4
ASSRELATSYNEQF | TRBV4-1
ASSPLAGGPNNEQF | TRBV6-2/TRBV6-3
ASSSAGTSYEQY | TRBV7-9
ASILDSGGLSSTDTQY | TRBV5-1
ASSTRSTEAF | TRBV12-3/TRBV12-4
ASSYGLVDYEQY | TRBV6-2/TRBV6-3
ASSLTSGGNEQF | TRBV12-3/TRBV12-4
SVEASGSYEQY | TRBV29-1
ASSLQTRGPLYEQY | TRBV3-1
ASSLVWGNSNEKLF | TRBV5-1
ASSSRTFFNEKLF | TRBV5-1
SSDRRTDTQY | TRBV29-1
ASISFPTNTEAF | TRBV7-9
ASSRDSGTGSEQY | TRBV4-3
SVEDPGGYGYT | TRBV29-1
ASSPPGYPPYEADTQY | TRBV7-8
ASSLSRVPGTEAF | TRBV27
AWSVSLTDTQY | TRBV30
ASSPPGQQETQY | TRBV4-2
ASSPAGEGAYGYT | TRBV4-1
ASSYPGQGADNEQF | TRBV6-6
ASSLVSGVTGELF | TRBV5-1
ASSLHRGATYEQY | TRBV11-1
ASSENGRPEYNEQF | TRBV9
ASRPPSSGATYEQY | TRBV6-6
SVSKGESYGYT | TRBV29-1
ASSLPYPGGGNTEAF | TRBV5-4
ASSVAGGNNEQF | TRBV9
ASSLNPGVTDTQY | TRBV7-3
ASSQVPGQGAHDTQY | TRBV4-3
AWNPQHTDTQY | TRBV30
ASSPVLGTGFHEQY | TRBV5-1
ASSITGGQVDGYT | TRBV5-6
ASSLGPSANTGELF | TRBV7-9
ASTGGLQSTDTQY | TRBV12-3/TRBV12-4
ASSGGGVEQY | TRBV7-3
ASSLTATDTEAF | TRBV7-3
ASSVRGETEAF | TRBV11-1
ASSYGAPRPTYEQY | TRBV6-5
ASSPPARDNEQF | TRBV18
ASTRTSGFGADTQY | TRBV7-8
ASSLGLAVTDTQY | TRBV5-6
ASSPAGGTAYNEQF | TRBV7-3
ASSRRDRQYEQY | TRBV14
ASSYARGYTSNEQF | TRBV5-5
ASRPHRTGQETQY | TRBV6-5